Listed here are 22 T cell receptor beta chains from one sample, sequenced in a study of blood T cell repertoires in COVID-19. Some clones are missing from TCRdb's copy, which holds only in-frame ones; the method was immunoSEQ multiplex PCR. The table has roughly 160,000 clones, around 82% seen once. The sequenced sample consisted of peripheral blood. Source of these receptors: a woman older than 75 with active or convalescent COVID-19.

The chain links TRBV27 to TRBJ1-1; 7 nucleotides align to TRBD1. The junction had 1 base not matched to a gene; V was cut back by 2 bases and J by 1 base. Per germline, CDR1 MNHEY and CDR2 SMNVEV (reference sequence). The CDR3 spans 14 residues. The CDR3 DNA sequence: TGTGCCAGCAGTTTAAGGGACAGGAACACTGAAGCTTTCTTT. It specifies CASSLRDRNTEAFF.

This rearrangement joins TRBV5-4 to TRBJ2-7; tentatively, D is TRBD2 (5 bases). Trimming removed 2 bases from V and 2 bases from J, with 8 bases in between. Germline V gene lookup returns CDR1 SGHNT and CDR2 YYREEE (reference sequence). This CDR3 has 13 amino acids. This chain's CDR3 is CASSFTGAYEQYF. The CDR3 coding sequence is TGTGCCAGCAGCTTTACCGGGGCCTACGAGCAGTACTTC. The full variable domain, completed using reference TRBV5-4 and TRBJ2-7, is ETGVTQSPTHLIKTRGQQVTLRCSSQSGHNTVSWYQQALGQGPQFIFQYYREEENGRGNFPPRFSGLQFPNYSSELNVNALELDDSALYLCASSFTGAYEQYFGPGTRLTVT.

This clone was found once. The rearrangement joins TRBV7-9 to TRBJ2-4, with 10 nucleotides matching TRBD1. V lost 1 base, J lost 1 base, and 7 bases stayed unmatched. The CDR3 has 18 residues. CDR1 and CDR2 from the germline V gene are SEHNR and FQNEAQ (reference sequence). The CDR3 loop reads CASSLGGQGWFAKNIQYF. CDR3 nucleotide sequence: TGTGCCAGCAGCTTAGGGGGACAGGGGTGGTTTGCCAAAAACATTCAGTACTTC.

This sequence joins TRBV18 and TRBJ1-1; D is possibly TRBD1 (6 bases). V gave up 0 bases and J gave up 4 bases, with 12 bases separating them. This CDR3 spans 15 amino acids. Germline V gene data show CDR1 as KGHSH and CDR2 as LQKENI. The DNA for the CDR3 is TGTGCCAGCTCACCACCCGTCCGCAGGGGCACTGAAGCTTTCTTT. This encodes CASSPPVRRGTEAFF.

The gene calls are TRBV5-1 and TRBJ2-2; D possibly corresponds to TRBD1 (5 bases). This CDR3 is built from 14 residues. V lost 7 bases, J lost 1 base, and 11 bases lay in between. Germline V gives CDR1 SGHRS, CDR2 YFSETQ. This CDR3 reads CASGAGQNTGELFF. The CDR3 nucleotides read TGCGCCAGCGGGGCTGGTCAGAACACCGGGGAGCTGTTTTTT.

This chain links TRBV11-3 with TRBJ2-1, with 10 bases matching TRBD2. CDR3 length: 15 residues. The V gene end was trimmed by 0 bases and the J gene end by 7 bases; junction bases not matched to a gene: 3. The germline CDR1 and CDR2 sequences are SGHNT and YENEEA. The CDR3 bases are TGTGCCAGCAGCTTAGATATTAGCGGGGGGAATGAGCAGTTCTTC. Protein sequence: CASSLDISGGNEQFF.

The chain uses TRBV19 and TRBJ1-5; 9 bases are a match to TRBD1. From germline, CDR1 is LNHDA and CDR2 SQIVND (reference sequence). Unmatched junction bases numbered 9, after V lost 3 bases and J lost 3 bases. CDR3 length: 17 residues. In DNA form, the CDR3 reads TGTGCCAGTAGTATCACACCGGGACAGGGCAACAATCAGCCCCAGCATTTT. Translated, it gives CASSITPGQGNNQPQHF.

The CDR3 here is CASSHRTSSTDTQYF. CDR3 nucleotide sequence: TGCGCCAGCAGCCATCGAACTAGCAGCACAGATACGCAGTATTTT. The chain uses TRBV5-1 and TRBJ2-3; D might be TRBD2 (6 bases). V gave up 4 bases and J gave up 0 bases, with 12 bases separating them. CDR3 length: 15 amino acids. Germline V CDR1 and CDR2: SGHRS, YFSETQ.

The rearrangement uses TRBV7-8 and TRBJ2-3, with D maybe TRBD1 (6 bases). The V and J ends lost 5 bases and 0 bases respectively, with 15 bases between them. The CDR3 is made up of 16 amino acids. CDR1 SGHVS and CDR2 FQNEAQ come from the germline V gene. The CDR3 sequence: CASSPNRESSTDTQYF. The CDR3 nucleotides read TGTGCCAGCAGCCCGAACAGGGAGAGTAGCACAGATACGCAGTATTTT. The full variable domain, completed using reference TRBV7-8 and TRBJ2-3, is GAGVSQSPRYKVAKRGQDVALRCDPISGHVSLFWYQQALGQGPEFLTYFQNEAQLDKSGLPSDRFFAERPEGSVSTLKIQRTQQEDSAVYLCASSPNRESSTDTQYFGPGTRLTVL.

This clone has only a few counts. CDR3 loop: CASSLGQGTPQHF. The CDR3 DNA sequence: TGCGCCAGCAGTCTAGGACAGGGGACGCCCCAGCATTTT. J is TRBJ1-5 and V is TRBV5-1, with 9 bases aligning to TRBD1. CDR3 length equals 13 residues. J was trimmed by 9 bases and V by 5 bases; bases with no gene match: 6. Germline V gene lookup returns CDR1 SGHRS and CDR2 YFSETQ.

The chain links TRBV24-1 to TRBJ2-1, with D maybe TRBD2 (6 bases). The germline gives CDR1 KGHDR, CDR2 SFDVKD. Trimming pared 5 bases from V and 1 base from J, leaving 14 bases between. The CDR3 has 16 residues. The CDR3 is CATSVPGVGSYNEQFF. Here the CDR3 DNA reads TGTGCCACCAGTGTCCCGGGAGTGGGGTCCTACAATGAGCAGTTCTTC.

In the case of this clone: The sample holds other DNA sequences that translate to the same CDR3. This chain uses TRBV5-1 with TRBJ1-5, with a possible D match to TRBD1 (5 bases). The CDR3 extends over 14 amino acids. Germline V lookup: CDR1 SGHRS, CDR2 YFSETQ. V shed 1 base and J shed 0 bases, with 5 bases lying between them. CDR3 amino acids: CASSLQGSNQPQHF. CDR3 sequence (DNA): TGCGCCAGCAGCTTGCAGGGTAGCAATCAGCCCCAGCATTTT.

The chain has TRBV5-1 and TRBJ1-4; 10 bases are shared with TRBD1. The V segment lost 7 bases and the J segment 8 bases; nucleotides outside the gene matches: 11. Per germline, CDR1 SGHRS and CDR2 YFSETQ. The CDR3 consists of 15 residues. The CDR3 nucleotides are TGCGCCAGCGGGGTAACCGGGACAGGGGAGGAAAAACTGTTTTTT. This sequence encodes CASGVTGTGEEKLFF.

The V and J genes are TRBV28 and TRBJ2-7; a possible D gene is TRBD1 (6 bases). Germline loops: CDR1 MDHEN, CDR2 SYDVKM. There are 13 residues in the CDR3. Trimming shortened V by 7 bases and J by 2 bases, and 12 bases separated the two germline ends. The CDR3 sequence: CASTLTGTYEQYF. CDR3 nucleotide sequence: TGTGCCAGCACCCTGACAGGAACCTACGAGCAGTACTTC.

CDR3 sequence (DNA): TGTGCCAGTAAGGGACAGGGGGCCTTTGGCTACACCTTC. Its translation is CASKGQGAFGYTF. The rearrangement joins TRBV19 to TRBJ1-2; 12 nucleotides agree with TRBD1. Germline CDR1 and CDR2: LNHDA and SQIVND (reference sequence). This CDR3 contains 13 residues. The V and J ends lost 7 bases and 7 bases, in that order; junction bases with no gene match: 4.

The chain combines TRBV28 with TRBJ1-4; 10 bases are a match to TRBD1. Trimming at V came to 3 bases and at J to 9 bases, leaving 7 bases not matched to a gene. Germline CDR1 reads MDHEN; CDR2 reads SYDVKM. The CDR3 extends over 15 amino acids. The CDR3: CASSFPGQGNKKLFF. CDR3 DNA: TGTGCCAGCAGTTTTCCGGGACAGGGGAATAAAAAACTGTTTTTT.

CDR3 in amino acids: CASSVLPTGDPTDTQYF. In nucleotides, the CDR3 is TGTGCCAGCAGCGTGCTGCCTACAGGGGATCCAACAGATACGCAGTATTTT. The chain combines TRBV9 with TRBJ2-3; 7 bases are a match to TRBD1. This CDR3 is 17 amino acids long. Germline V gene lookup returns CDR1 SGDLS and CDR2 YYNGEE. The ends lost 2 bases at V and 3 bases at J; junction bases unmatched: 12.

The V call is TRBV20-1, the J call TRBJ2-1; D is perhaps TRBD1 (5 bases). The germline V and J ends were trimmed by 4 bases and 7 bases, with 8 bases remaining between them. The CDR3 is made up of 11 amino acids. Per the germline V gene, CDR1 is DFQATT and CDR2 is SNEGSKA (reference sequence). The CDR3 nucleotides are TGCAGTGCTAAACAGGAGAATGAGCAGTTCTTC. It encodes CSAKQENEQFF.

This chain links TRBV3-1 (or the pseudogene TRBV3-2) with TRBJ1-2, with D perhaps TRBD1 (6 bases). V was cut by 4 bases and J by 1 base, with 19 bases left in between. The length of the CDR3 is 17 residues. CDR1 and CDR2 from the germline V gene are LGHDT and YNNKEL (reference sequence). The CDR3 spells CASSPYSRQAGNYGYTF. The CDR3 region has the DNA TGTGCCAGCAGCCCCTATTCGCGACAGGCCGGTAACTATGGCTACACCTTC.

This clone was recorded a few times. The V and J genes are TRBV5-6 and TRBJ2-1, with 10 bases aligning to TRBD1. The junction had 7 bases not matched to a gene; V was cut back by 3 bases and J by 4 bases. The length of the CDR3 is 16 residues. From germline, CDR1 is SGHDT and CDR2 YYEEEE. The CDR3 DNA sequence: TGTGCCAGCAGCTGGAAACCGGGACAGGGGTACAATGAGCAGTTCTTC. Amino acid sequence: CASSWKPGQGYNEQFF.

This sequence joins TRBV5-4 and TRBJ2-7, with D possibly TRBD2 on 6 matching bases. The ends were cut back, 3 bases at V and 2 bases at J, with 12 bases in the middle. The length of the CDR3 is 14 residues. Germline CDR1 and CDR2: SGHNT and YYREEE (reference sequence). Here the CDR3 reads CASSSRESAYEQYF. CDR3 nucleotide sequence: TGTGCCAGCAGCTCTCGGGAGTCCGCCTACGAGCAGTACTTC.

The chain couples TRBV12-5 to TRBJ2-7; TRBD1 matches 7 bases. In germline, CDR1 is LGHNT, CDR2 FRNRAP. V trimming: 2 bases; J trimming: 3 bases; junction bases outside the gene matches: 7. The CDR3 sequence is 15 residues long. Here the CDR3 reads CASGLSTGTVYEQYF. CDR3 nucleotides: TGTGCTAGTGGTTTGTCCACCGGGACAGTCTACGAGCAGTACTTC.